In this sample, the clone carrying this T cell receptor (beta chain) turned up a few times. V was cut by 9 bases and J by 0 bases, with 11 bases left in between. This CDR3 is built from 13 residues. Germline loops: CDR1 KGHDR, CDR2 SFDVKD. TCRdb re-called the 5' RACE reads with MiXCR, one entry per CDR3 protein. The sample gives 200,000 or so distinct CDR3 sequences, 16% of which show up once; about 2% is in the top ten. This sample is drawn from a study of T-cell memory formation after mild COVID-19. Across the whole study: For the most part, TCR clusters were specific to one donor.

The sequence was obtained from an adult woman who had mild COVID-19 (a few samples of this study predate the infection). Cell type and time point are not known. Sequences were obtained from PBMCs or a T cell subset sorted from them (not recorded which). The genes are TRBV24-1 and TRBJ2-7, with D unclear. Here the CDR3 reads CATADGVSYEQYF. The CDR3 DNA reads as TGTGCCACCGCTGATGGAGTCTCCTACGAGCAGTACTTC.